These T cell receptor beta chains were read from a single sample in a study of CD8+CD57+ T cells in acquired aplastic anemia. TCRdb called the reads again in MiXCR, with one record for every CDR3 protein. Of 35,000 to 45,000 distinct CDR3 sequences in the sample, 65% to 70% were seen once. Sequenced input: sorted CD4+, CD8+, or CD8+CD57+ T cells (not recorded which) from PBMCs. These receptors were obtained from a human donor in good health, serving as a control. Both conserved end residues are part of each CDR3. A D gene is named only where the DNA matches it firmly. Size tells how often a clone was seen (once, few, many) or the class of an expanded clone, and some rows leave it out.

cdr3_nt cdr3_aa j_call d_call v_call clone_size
TGTGCCACCAGCAGAGATCGGACTAATGAAAAACTGTTTTTT CATSRDRTNEKLFF TRBJ1-4 NA TRBV15 NA
TGTGCCAGCAGTGAAGAGGCGAACTCCTACAATGAGCAGTTCTTC CASSEEANSYNEQFF TRBJ2-1 NA TRBV2 NA
TGCAGTGCTAGAGCGGCCGACCGCTACGAGCAGTACTTC CSARAADRYEQYF TRBJ2-7 NA TRBV20-1 few
TGCAGTGCCCTGAGACTGGCCGGGGGGTCACCCCTCCACTTT CSALRLAGGSPLHF TRBJ1-6 NA TRBV20-1 once
TGTGCCACAACACCAGGGGGCTCCTACAATGAGCAGTTCTTC CATTPGGSYNEQFF TRBJ2-1 TRBD1 TRBV15 NA
TGTGCCAGCAGTGAGGGGGCTAGAAACACCATATATTTT CASSEGARNTIYF TRBJ1-3 NA TRBV2 NA
TGTGCCAGCAGCCAAGACGGACAGGGGGCGCGTGAGACCCAGTACTTC CASSQDGQGARETQYF TRBJ2-5 TRBD1 TRBV4-2 NA
TGCGCCAGCACTAGGACAGGGGGCGACGAGCAGTACTTC CASTRTGGDEQYF TRBJ2-7 TRBD1 TRBV5-1 many
TGTGCCACCAGTGATACCCTAGAGACCCAGTACTTC CATSDTLETQYF TRBJ2-5 NA TRBV24-1 NA
TGCGCCAGCACTCTCCCAGCAGGGGTAGATACGCAGTATTTT CASTLPAGVDTQYF TRBJ2-3 NA TRBV4-1 many
TGCAGCTACAAGCGGGGGGACTCCTACGAGCAGTACTTC CSYKRGDSYEQYF TRBJ2-7 TRBD2 TRBV20-1 NA
TGTGCCAGCAGCCCAGGGGGCGCGGATGAAGCTTTCTTT CASSPGGADEAFF TRBJ1-1 TRBD1 TRBV2 NA
TGCAGTGCTAGAGATGGTGGACTAGCGTTGGACGAGCAGTACTTC CSARDGGLALDEQYF TRBJ2-7 TRBD2 TRBV20-1 NA
TGTGCCAGCAGCACAGGGTTGAACACTGAAGCTTTCTTT CASSTGLNTEAFF TRBJ1-1 NA TRBV10-3 NA
TGTGCCAGCAGGGGCGAGAGGAGCTCCTACAATGAGCAGTTCTTC CASRGERSSYNEQFF TRBJ2-1 NA TRBV25-1 NA
TGTGCCAGCTCACCCGACACAGGGGCTTACTATGGCTACACCTTC CASSPDTGAYYGYTF TRBJ1-2 TRBD1 TRBV18 NA
TGTGCCAGCAGTGAACGAGACAGTCGAGAGACCCAGTACTTC CASSERDSRETQYF TRBJ2-5 NA TRBV25-1 NA
TGTGCCAGCAGCCCCGGGGGGGGCAATGCATATGAGCAGTTCTTC CASSPGGGNAYEQFF TRBJ2-1 TRBD2 TRBV11-2 many
TGTGCCAGTAACCGTCCCGGTCAGCCCCAGCATTTT CASNRPGQPQHF TRBJ1-5 NA TRBV19 NA
TGTGCCAGCACTGCTGGGGAGAATAGATATGGCTACACCTTC CASTAGENRYGYTF TRBJ1-2 NA TRBV7-8 NA
TGTGCCAGCAGACGGCAGGGGGCTGAAGCTTTCTTT CASRRQGAEAFF TRBJ1-1 TRBD1 TRBV7-9 NA
TGTGCCAGTAGGGGGACCCAAAGGTCTGGCTACACCTTC CASRGTQRSGYTF TRBJ1-2 NA TRBV19 NA
TGTGCCACCGGGACAGGGGCCTACAATGAGCAGTTCTTC CATGTGAYNEQFF TRBJ2-1 TRBD1 TRBV24-1 NA
TGTGCCAGCAGCTTAGCGAGGCTAGGTTCCCAAGAGACCCAGTACTTC CASSLARLGSQETQYF TRBJ2-5 NA TRBV7-2 NA
TGTGCCAGCAGTGAAGCAGACAGGGGGGTCAATGAGCAGTTCTTC CASSEADRGVNEQFF TRBJ2-1 TRBD1 TRBV2 NA
TGTGCCATCAGCCCCGACGGACAGGGGGCTAATTCACCCCTCCACTTT CAISPDGQGANSPLHF TRBJ1-6 TRBD1 TRBV10-3 NA
TGTGCCAGCAGCTCGGGGACAGTTTACGAGCAGTACTTC CASSSGTVYEQYF TRBJ2-7 TRBD1 TRBV7-6 medium-sized
TGTGCCAGCGGGGAGGGAGTCAGCAATCAGCCCCAGCATTTT CASGEGVSNQPQHF TRBJ1-5 NA TRBV9 many
TGTGCCAGCAGTTTATGGGAGGTGGACACTGAAGCTTTCTTT CASSLWEVDTEAFF TRBJ1-1 NA TRBV12-3/TRBV12-4 many
TGTGCCAGTGGGACAGGAAGCAATCAGCCCCAGCATTTT CASGTGSNQPQHF TRBJ1-5 TRBD1 TRBV19 NA
TGTGCCACCAGCATCCAGGGGCTGGATGAGCAGTTCTTC CATSIQGLDEQFF TRBJ2-1 NA TRBV15 NA
TGTGCCAGCAGCTTAGCTGCAGGGACCTATAATTCACCCCTCCACTTT CASSLAAGTYNSPLHF TRBJ1-6 NA TRBV7-2 NA
TGTGCCAGCAGAGAGGCCCCGACAGGGTACAATCAGCCCCAGCATTTT CASREAPTGYNQPQHF TRBJ1-5 TRBD1 TRBV6-1 many
TGTGCCACCAGCAGCCGGACAGTGAGCAATCAGCCCCAGCATTTT CATSSRTVSNQPQHF TRBJ1-5 NA TRBV15 once
TGTGCCAGCAGCCAGACTGCACTTTACGAGCAGTACTTC CASSQTALYEQYF TRBJ2-7 NA TRBV7-9 NA
TGTGCCAGCAACTTAGGGGGCGAGGCGCTCTACGAGCAGTACTTC CASNLGGEALYEQYF TRBJ2-7 TRBD1 TRBV7-8 NA
TGTGCCAGCAGCTTGGGGGGCAGGGCCAACTATGGCTACACCTTC CASSLGGRANYGYTF TRBJ1-2 NA TRBV5-4 NA
TGTGCCAGCAGCCCCTACACCGGGGAGCTGTTTTTT CASSPYTGELFF TRBJ2-2 NA TRBV5-4 few
TGCGCCAGCAGCCGACAACAACCGAACACTGAAGCTTTCTTT CASSRQQPNTEAFF TRBJ1-1 NA TRBV5-1 NA
TGTGCCAGCAGCTTACGTAGGGCAGGCTCCACAGATACGCAGTATTTT CASSLRRAGSTDTQYF TRBJ2-3 NA TRBV11-2 NA
TGTGCCAGCAGCCTTAACCGCGGCACCTCCTACAATGAGCAGTTCTTC CASSLNRGTSYNEQFF TRBJ2-1 NA TRBV11-1 NA
TGTGCCATCAGTGAGTCGTCCGGGACTAGCTCCTACGAGCAGTACTTC CAISESSGTSSYEQYF TRBJ2-7 TRBD2 TRBV10-3 once
TGTGCCAGCAGTGCCCGGATGGGGGCTGGGGGCTACACCTTC CASSARMGAGGYTF TRBJ1-2 NA TRBV28 many
TGTGCCAGCAGCGCTGACAGTAGGAACGAGCAGTACTTC CASSADSRNEQYF TRBJ2-7 NA TRBV7-3 NA
TGCGCCAGCAGCTTGGGACAGGGGGCAGTCTACGAGCAGTACTTC CASSLGQGAVYEQYF TRBJ2-7 TRBD1 TRBV5-1 many
TGTGCTAGCAGCCGAGCTAGGACAGATACGCAGTATTTT CASSRARTDTQYF TRBJ2-3 NA TRBV7-7 NA
TGTGCCAGCAGCCCCGGCGTTGGGGTCGGGCAGTACTTC CASSPGVGVGQYF TRBJ2-7 NA TRBV6-1 NA
TGTGCCAGCAGCCAATTCCCTGAAGCTTTCTTT CASSQFPEAFF TRBJ1-1 NA TRBV4-1 NA
TGTGCCAGCAGCTTAAAAACCCGAAGCCCCTCCGACACTGAAGCTTTCTTT CASSLKTRSPSDTEAFF TRBJ1-1 NA TRBV11-2 NA
TGTGCCAGCAATGAGGGGACCAGGGAGGAGTTCTTC CASNEGTREEFF TRBJ1-2 NA TRBV2 NA